This entry is about one TCR beta chain. Its antigen is currently unknown. This sample was taken from a study of cytomegalovirus exposure and HLA in healthy donors. Study findings and constraints: Certain indistinguishable V segments, among them TRBV6-2 and TRBV6-3, were excluded. At a 0.05 false discovery rate, a later analysis found 18,000 or so TCR beta sequences to be associated with HLA alleles.

PCR used 60 Vbeta primers and 13 Jbeta primers. Profiled with immunoSEQ multiplex PCR; TCRdb holds only in-frame clones, not every one. The data show some 150,000 clones, with 75% to 80% seen just once and around 1.6% held by the top ten. The CDR3 is 16 amino acids. The germline V gene has CDR1 MNHEY and CDR2 SVGAGI. V was clipped by 4 bases and J by 8 bases; unmatched bases: 10. The chain is built from TRBV6-5 and TRBJ1-6; the match to TRBD1 covers 8 bases. The receptor's source is a female donor in good health and CMV-seronegative. What was sequenced was PBMCs. As DNA, the CDR3 is TGTGCCAGCAGTTGGGAATCGACAGGGGCCTATTCACCCCTCCACTTT. Translated, it gives CASSWESTGAYSPLHF.